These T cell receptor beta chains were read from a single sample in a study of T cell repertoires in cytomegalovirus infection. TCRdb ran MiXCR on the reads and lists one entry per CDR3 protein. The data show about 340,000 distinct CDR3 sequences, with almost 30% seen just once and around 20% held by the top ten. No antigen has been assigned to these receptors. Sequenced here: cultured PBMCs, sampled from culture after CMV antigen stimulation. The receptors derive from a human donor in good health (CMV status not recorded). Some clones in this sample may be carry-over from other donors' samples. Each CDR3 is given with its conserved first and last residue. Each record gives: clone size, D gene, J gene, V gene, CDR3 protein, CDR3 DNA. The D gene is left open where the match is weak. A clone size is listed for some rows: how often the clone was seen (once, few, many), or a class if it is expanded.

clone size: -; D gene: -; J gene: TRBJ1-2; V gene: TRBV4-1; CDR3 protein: CASSQDLIGRGGGGYTF; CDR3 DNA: TGCGCCAGCAGCCAAGATTTAATAGGAAGGGGCGGGGGGGGCTACACCTTC
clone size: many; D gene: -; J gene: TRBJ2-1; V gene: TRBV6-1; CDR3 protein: CASSTREGAKNEQFF; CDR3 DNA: TGTGCCAGCAGTACCCGGGAGGGGGCGAAGAATGAGCAGTTCTTC
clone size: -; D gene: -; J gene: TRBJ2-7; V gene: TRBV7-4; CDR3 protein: CASSPRGNVYEQYF; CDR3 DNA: TGTGCCAGCAGCCCCCGGGGAAATGTCTACGAGCAGTACTTC
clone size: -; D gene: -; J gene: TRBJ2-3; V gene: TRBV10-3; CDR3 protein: CAISEGVGTDTQYF; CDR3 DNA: TGTGCCATCAGTGAGGGGGTGGGCACAGATACGCAGTATTTT
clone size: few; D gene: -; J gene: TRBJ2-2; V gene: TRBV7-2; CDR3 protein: CASSYSVGNTGELFF; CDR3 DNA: TGTGCCAGCAGCTATAGCGTTGGGAACACCGGGGAGCTGTTTTTT
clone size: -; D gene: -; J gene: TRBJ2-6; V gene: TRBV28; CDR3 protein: CASNPLGATGANVLTF; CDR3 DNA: TGTGCCAGCAATCCTTTGGGGGCGACTGGGGCCAACGTCCTGACTTTC
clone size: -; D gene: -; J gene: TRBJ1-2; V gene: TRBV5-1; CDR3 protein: CASSLRGGDGYTF; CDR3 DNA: TGCGCCAGCAGCTTGCGTGGGGGAGATGGCTACACCTTC
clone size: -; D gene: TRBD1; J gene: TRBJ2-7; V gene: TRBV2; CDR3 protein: CASGSTGGSGEQYF; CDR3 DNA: TGTGCCAGCGGATCGACAGGGGGCTCTGGTGAGCAGTACTTC
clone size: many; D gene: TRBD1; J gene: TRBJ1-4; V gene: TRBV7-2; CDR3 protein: CASSFPGQGLEKLFF; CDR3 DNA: TGTGCCAGCAGCTTCCCGGGACAGGGGTTGGAAAAACTGTTTTTT
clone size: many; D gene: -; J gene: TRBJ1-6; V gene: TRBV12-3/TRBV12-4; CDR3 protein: CASSLDNSPLHF; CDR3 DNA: TGTGCCAGCAGTTTGGATAATTCACCCCTCCACTTT
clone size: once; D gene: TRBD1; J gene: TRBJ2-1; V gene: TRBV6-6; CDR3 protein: CASSPDRGRVEQFF; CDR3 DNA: TGTGCCAGCAGCCCGGACAGGGGGCGGGTTGAGCAGTTCTTC
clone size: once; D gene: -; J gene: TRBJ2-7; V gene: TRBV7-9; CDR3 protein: CASSLRRGEPGNEQYF; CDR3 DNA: TGTGCCAGCAGCTTAAGACGAGGGGAGCCAGGGAACGAGCAGTACTTC
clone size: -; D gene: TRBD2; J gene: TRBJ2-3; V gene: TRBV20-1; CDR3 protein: CSATTGTSGTDTQYF; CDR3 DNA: TGCAGTGCTACGACCGGGACTAGCGGCACAGATACGCAGTATTTT
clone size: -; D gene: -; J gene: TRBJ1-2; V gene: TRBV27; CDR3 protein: CASSGSYGGLNYGYTF; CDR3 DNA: TGTGCCAGCAGTGGCTCCTACGGGGGTCTTAACTATGGCTACACCTTC
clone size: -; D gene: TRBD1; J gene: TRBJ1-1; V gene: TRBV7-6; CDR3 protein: CASRPGTGPSNTEAFF; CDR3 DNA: TGTGCCAGCAGACCCGGGACAGGGCCTTCGAACACTGAAGCTTTCTTT
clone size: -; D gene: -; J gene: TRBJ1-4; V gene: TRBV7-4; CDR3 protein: CASSPSPPRGEKLFF; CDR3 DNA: TGTGCCAGCAGCCCAAGCCCTCCTCGGGGGGAAAAACTGTTTTTT
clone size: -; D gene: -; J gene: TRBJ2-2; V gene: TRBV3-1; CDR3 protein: CASSQWSTGELFF; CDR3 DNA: TGTGCCAGCAGCCAATGGTCCACCGGGGAGCTGTTTTTT
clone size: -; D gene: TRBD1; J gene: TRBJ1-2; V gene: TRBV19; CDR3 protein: CASRGQGYGYTF; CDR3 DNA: TGTGCCAGCAGAGGACAGGGGTATGGCTACACCTTC
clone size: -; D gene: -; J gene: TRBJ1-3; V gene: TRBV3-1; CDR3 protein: CASSPRDGGNTIYF; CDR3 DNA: TGTGCCAGCAGCCCCCGGGACGGTGGAAACACCATATATTTT
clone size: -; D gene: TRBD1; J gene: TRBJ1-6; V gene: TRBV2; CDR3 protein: CASYRDRANSPLHF; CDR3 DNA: TGTGCCAGTTACCGGGACAGGGCGAATTCACCCCTCCACTTT
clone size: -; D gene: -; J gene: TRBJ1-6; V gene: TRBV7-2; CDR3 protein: CASSLVSGGHSPLHF; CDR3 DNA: TGTGCCAGCAGCTTAGTCTCCGGTGGGCATTCACCCCTCCACTTT
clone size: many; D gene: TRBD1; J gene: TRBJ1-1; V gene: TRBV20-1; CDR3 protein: CSARALGTGGNTEAFF; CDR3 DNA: TGCAGTGCTAGAGCCCTAGGGACAGGGGGCAACACTGAAGCTTTCTTT
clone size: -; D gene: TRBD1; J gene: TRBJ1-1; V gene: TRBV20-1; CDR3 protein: CSARAKDRGYNTEAFF; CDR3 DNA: TGCAGTGCTAGAGCGAAGGACAGGGGGTACAACACTGAAGCTTTCTTT
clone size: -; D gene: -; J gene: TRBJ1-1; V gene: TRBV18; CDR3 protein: CASSAKEAFF; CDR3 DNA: TGTGCCAGCTCAGCCAAAGAAGCTTTCTTT
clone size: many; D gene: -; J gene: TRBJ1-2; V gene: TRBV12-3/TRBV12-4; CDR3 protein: CASSLAGERGYTF; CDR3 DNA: TGTGCCAGCAGTTTGGCGGGGGAACGGGGCTACACCTTC
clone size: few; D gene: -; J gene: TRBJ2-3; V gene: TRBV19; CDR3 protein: CASSISSDTDTQYF; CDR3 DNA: TGTGCCAGTAGTATATCCAGCGACACAGATACGCAGTATTTT
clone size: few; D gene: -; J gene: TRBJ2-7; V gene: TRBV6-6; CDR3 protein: CASSYSTEPSGEQYF; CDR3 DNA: TGTGCCAGCAGTTACTCAACTGAGCCGTCCGGCGAGCAGTACTTC
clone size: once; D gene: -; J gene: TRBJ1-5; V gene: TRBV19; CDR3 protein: CASSIAVSNQPQHF; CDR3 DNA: TGTGCCAGCAGTATAGCGGTGAGCAATCAGCCCCAGCATTTT
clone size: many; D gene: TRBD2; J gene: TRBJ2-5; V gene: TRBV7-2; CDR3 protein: CASSLGTSGETQYF; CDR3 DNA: TGTGCCAGCAGCCTGGGGACTAGCGGAGAGACCCAGTACTTC
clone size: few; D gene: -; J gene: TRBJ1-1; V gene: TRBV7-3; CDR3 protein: CASSLTVRGEDTEAFF; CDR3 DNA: TGTGCCAGCAGCTTAACCGTCAGGGGCGAGGACACTGAAGCTTTCTTT
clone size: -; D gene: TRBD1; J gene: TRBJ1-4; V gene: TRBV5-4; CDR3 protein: CASSSSIGTANEKLFF; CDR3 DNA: TGTGCCAGCAGCTCCTCGATTGGGACAGCAAATGAAAAACTGTTTTTT
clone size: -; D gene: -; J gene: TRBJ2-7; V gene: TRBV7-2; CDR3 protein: CASSPRWAYEQYF; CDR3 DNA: TGTGCCAGCAGCCCTCGGTGGGCCTACGAGCAGTACTTC
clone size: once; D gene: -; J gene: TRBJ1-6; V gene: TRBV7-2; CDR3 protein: CASSLSGQYNSPLHF; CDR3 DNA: TGTGCCAGCAGCTTATCCGGACAGTATAATTCACCCCTCCACTTT
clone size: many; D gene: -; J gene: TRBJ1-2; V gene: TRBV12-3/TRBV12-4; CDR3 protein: CASSSTGNYGYTF; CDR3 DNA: TGTGCCAGCAGTTCAACAGGCAACTATGGCTACACCTTC
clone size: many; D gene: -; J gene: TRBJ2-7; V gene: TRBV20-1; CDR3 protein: CSARVGGYYEQYF; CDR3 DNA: TGCAGTGCTAGAGTAGGGGGTTACTACGAGCAGTACTTC
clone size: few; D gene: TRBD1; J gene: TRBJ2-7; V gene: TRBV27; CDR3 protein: CASSLHPTGQTHEQYF; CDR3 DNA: TGTGCCAGCAGTTTGCACCCAACGGGACAGACCCACGAGCAGTACTTC
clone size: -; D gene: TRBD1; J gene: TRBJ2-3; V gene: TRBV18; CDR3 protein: CASSPDREDTQYF; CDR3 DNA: TGTGCCAGCTCGCCAGACAGGGAGGATACGCAGTATTTT
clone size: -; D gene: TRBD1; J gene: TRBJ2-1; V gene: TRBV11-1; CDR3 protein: CASSPGSGTGWPHNEQFF; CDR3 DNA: TGTGCCAGCAGCCCGGGGTCCGGGACAGGGTGGCCACACAATGAGCAGTTCTTC
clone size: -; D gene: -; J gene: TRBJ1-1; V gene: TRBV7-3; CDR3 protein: CASKGGNMNTEAFF; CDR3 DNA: TGTGCCAGCAAGGGGGGCAACATGAACACTGAAGCTTTCTTT
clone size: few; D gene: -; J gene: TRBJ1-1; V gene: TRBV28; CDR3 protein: CASSWDGFPNTEAFF; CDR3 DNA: TGTGCCAGCAGTTGGGACGGATTCCCAAACACTGAAGCTTTCTTT
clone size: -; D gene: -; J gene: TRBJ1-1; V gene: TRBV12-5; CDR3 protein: CASGFSMNTEAFF; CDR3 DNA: TGTGCTAGTGGGTTTAGCATGAACACTGAAGCTTTCTTT
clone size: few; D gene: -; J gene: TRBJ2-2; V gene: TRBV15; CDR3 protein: CATSRAGTYGTGELFF; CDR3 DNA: TGTGCCACCAGCAGAGCTGGGACTTATGGAACCGGGGAGCTGTTTTTT
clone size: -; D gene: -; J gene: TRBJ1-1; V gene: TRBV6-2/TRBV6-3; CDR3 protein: CASSYSIRRLNTEAFF; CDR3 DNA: TGTGCCAGCAGTTACTCGATTCGGAGATTGAACACTGAAGCTTTCTTT
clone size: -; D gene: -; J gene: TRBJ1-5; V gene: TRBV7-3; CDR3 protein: CASSLSHGQPQHF; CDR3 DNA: TGTGCCAGCAGCTTAAGCCACGGTCAGCCCCAGCATTTT
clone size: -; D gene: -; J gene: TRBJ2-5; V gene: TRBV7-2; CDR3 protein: CASSLGLREETQYF; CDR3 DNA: TGTGCCAGCAGCTTAGGGCTCAGGGAAGAGACCCAGTACTTC
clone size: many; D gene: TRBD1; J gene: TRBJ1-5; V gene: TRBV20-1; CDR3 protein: CSARALSGTAYSNQPQHF; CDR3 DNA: TGCAGTGCTAGAGCCCTTTCCGGGACAGCCTATAGCAATCAGCCCCAGCATTTT
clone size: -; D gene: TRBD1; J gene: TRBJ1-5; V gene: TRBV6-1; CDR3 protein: CASRPPGQDQPQHF; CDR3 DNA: TGTGCCAGCAGACCGCCGGGACAGGATCAGCCCCAGCATTTT
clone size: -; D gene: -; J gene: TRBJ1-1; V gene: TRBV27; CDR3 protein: CASSTSSLGVTEAFF; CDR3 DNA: TGTGCCAGCAGTACCTCATCGCTCGGGGTTACTGAAGCTTTCTTT
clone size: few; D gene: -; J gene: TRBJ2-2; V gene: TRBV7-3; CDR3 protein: CASSWTLNTGELFF; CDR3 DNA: TGTGCCAGCAGCTGGACACTGAACACCGGGGAGCTGTTTTTT
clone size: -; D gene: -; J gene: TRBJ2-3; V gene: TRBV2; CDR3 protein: CASSGRDPTDTQYF; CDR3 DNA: TGTGCCAGCAGTGGCCGGGACCCCACAGATACGCAGTATTTT
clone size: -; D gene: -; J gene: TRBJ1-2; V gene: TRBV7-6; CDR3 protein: CASGGSYGYTF; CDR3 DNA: TGTGCCAGCGGAGGGTCCTATGGCTACACCTTC
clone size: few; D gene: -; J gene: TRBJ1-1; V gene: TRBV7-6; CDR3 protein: CASSSLATLTEAFF; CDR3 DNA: TGTGCCAGCAGCTCCTTAGCTACTCTCACTGAAGCTTTCTTT
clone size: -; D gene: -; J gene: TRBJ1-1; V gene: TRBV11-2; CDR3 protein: CASISTDGAGTEAFF; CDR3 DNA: TGTGCCAGCATCTCTACTGACGGAGCGGGCACTGAAGCTTTCTTT
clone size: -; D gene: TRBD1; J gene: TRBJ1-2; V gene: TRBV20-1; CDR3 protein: CSALTGGFYGYTF; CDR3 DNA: TGCAGTGCCCTGACAGGGGGTTTCTATGGCTACACCTTC